The entry that follows covers one T cell receptor beta chain sequence. Its cognate antigen is unknown. Trimming took off 0 bases at V and 0 bases at J, with 11 bases between the two ends. The CDR3 spans 17 residues. Germline CDR1 reads MGHRA; CDR2 reads YSYEKL. The source of the sample is a study of T cell repertoires in cytomegalovirus infection. Background on the study: Matching HLA type and CMV infection were both indicated by public TCR beta signatures. Points from the study as a whole: Dominant in the ex vivo response were TCR beta clonotypes restricted by HLA-C and specific for CMV. Pooled public TCR beta family frequency picked out CMV carriers with the relevant HLA.

TCRdb recomputed calls from the reads with MiXCR, one row per CDR3 protein. Here the sample spans around 300,000 distinct CDR3 sequences, 9% to 9.5% being singletons. This TCR was sampled from a human donor in good health (CMV status not recorded). Some clones in this sample may be carry-over from other donors' samples. Sequencing was done on a sample of PBMCs. The chain recombines TRBV4-1 with TRBJ1-4; tentatively, D is TRBD1 (6 bases). Here the CDR3 reads CASSQDRDTATNEKLFF. The CDR3 region has the DNA TGCGCCAGCAGCCAAGACCGGGACACTGCAACTAATGAAAAACTGTTTTTT.